This T cell receptor (beta chain) was found in a study of Ad26.COV2.S vaccination and SARS-CoV-2 variants. The treatment denotes: some 20 received Ad26.COV2.S at low or high dose, single or two shots; about 5 received placebo; per-sample allocation not given. Following the first vaccine or placebo injection, samples were taken on day 63. This clone was seen only once. TCRdb keeps only in-frame clones here, not all; method: immunoSEQ multiplex PCR. Among around 450,000 clones listed, 70% to 90% were seen once. CDR1 and CDR2 (germline): LNHNV, YYDKDF (reference sequence). J was trimmed by 3 bases and V by 0 bases; bases with no gene match: 10. The CDR3 has 17 amino acids.

The chain recombines TRBV15 with TRBJ1-2; TRBD1 aligns across 7 bases. The receptor's source is a person between 18 and 65 years old who received the Ad26.COV2.S COVID-19 vaccine or a placebo. Sequences were derived from peripheral blood, sampled in a trial of Ad26.COV2.S vaccine versus placebo. For the CDR3, the DNA is TGTGCCACCAGCAGAGATCATAACAGGGGCTCTGACTATGGCTACACCTTC. Protein: CATSRDHNRGSDYGYTF.